This TCR beta chain comes out of a study of control samples from healthy donors and cancer patients. In its sample, this clone was seen a few times. The CDR3 length is 12 residues. Trimming pared 1 base from V and 14 bases from J, leaving 11 bases between. In germline, CDR1 is MNHEY, CDR2 SMNVEV (reference sequence). Some clones are missing from TCRdb's copy, which holds only in-frame ones; the method was immunoSEQ multiplex PCR. The table records about 120,000 clones, roughly 84% of them present only once. The sample comprised blood. The TCR comes from a man between 18 and 35 years old in good health. V usage is TRBV27 and J usage is TRBJ1-4, with TRBD1 as a possible D gene (6 bases). The DNA of the CDR3 is TGTGCCAGCAGTTTATATCCAGGGGCGCTGTTTTTT. Protein product: CASSLYPGALFF.